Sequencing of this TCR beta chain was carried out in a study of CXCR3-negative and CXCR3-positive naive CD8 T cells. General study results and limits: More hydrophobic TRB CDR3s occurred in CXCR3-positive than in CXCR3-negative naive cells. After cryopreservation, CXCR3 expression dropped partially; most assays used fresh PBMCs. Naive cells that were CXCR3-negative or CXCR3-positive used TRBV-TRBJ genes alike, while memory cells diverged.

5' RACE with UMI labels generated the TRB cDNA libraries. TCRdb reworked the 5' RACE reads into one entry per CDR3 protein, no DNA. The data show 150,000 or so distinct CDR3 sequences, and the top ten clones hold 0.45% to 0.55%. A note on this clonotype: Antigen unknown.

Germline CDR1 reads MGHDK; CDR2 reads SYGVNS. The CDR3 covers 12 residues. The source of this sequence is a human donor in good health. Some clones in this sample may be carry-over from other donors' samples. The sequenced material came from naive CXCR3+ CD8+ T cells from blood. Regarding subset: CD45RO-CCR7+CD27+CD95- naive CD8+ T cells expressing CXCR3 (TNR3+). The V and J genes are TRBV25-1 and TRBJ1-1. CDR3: CASSDGWLEAFF.